The clone carrying this T cell receptor beta chain was counted at least ten times. Its target is not known. This entry belongs to a study of response to subunit inactivated influenza vaccine. Study results and limitations: Only a handful of new T cells, the authors suggested, are recruited with each seasonal influenza vaccination.

Germline V gene sequence: CDR1 ENHRY, CDR2 SYGVKD. With 5 bases removed from V and 4 bases from J, the gap between germline ends came to 8 bases. The CDR3 is 12 amino acids. TCRdb reprocessed the RT-PCR reads with MiXCR, giving one entry per CDR3 protein. The sample consists of around 480,000 distinct CDR3 sequences, more than 15% of them appearing once. The rearrangement joins TRBV10-3 to TRBJ1-2; D is unresolved. The material sequenced was CD4+ T cells sorted from PBMCs, taken roughly 24 months after vaccination. The sequence was collected from a man aged 50 to 69 who received an inactivated influenza vaccine. The CDR3 nucleotides are TGTGCCATCAGTCCCGGAACCTATGGCTACACCTTC. Its translation: CAISPGTYGYTF.